Each of the 27 T cell receptor beta chains below was sequenced from the same sample in a study of shared clonotypes between healthy human individuals. TCRdb's copy holds only in-frame clones and misses some; the assay was immunoSEQ multiplex PCR. This table has about 2.4 million clones, just over 90% appearing once. The specimen sequenced was naive CD4+ T cells sorted from blood. Sample subset: CD45RA+ positively selected. The receptors originated from a man aged 18 to 29 in good health.

J is TRBJ1-5 and V is TRBV5-5, with D unclear. The CDR3 covers 15 residues. The V end lost 0 bases, the J end lost 4 bases, and 11 bases lay between the germline ends. Germline loops: CDR1 SGHKS, CDR2 YYEKEE (reference sequence). CDR3 nucleotide sequence: TGTGCCAGCAGCTTGGGGAGTCAGCTTAATCAGCCCCAGCATTTT. Amino acid sequence: CASSLGSQLNQPQHF.

The chain combines TRBV11-2 with TRBJ2-1; 9 bases agree with TRBD2. This CDR3 contains 16 residues. In germline, CDR1 is SGHAT, CDR2 FQNNGV. V lost 7 bases, J lost 4 bases, and 11 bases stayed unmatched. This chain's CDR3 is CASIRGGLAGYNEQFF. Written as DNA, the CDR3 is TGTGCCAGCATCAGAGGGGGCCTAGCGGGGTACAATGAGCAGTTCTTC.

This chain joins TRBV19 and TRBJ2-7; 7 bases agree with TRBD1. V dropped 2 bases and J dropped 2; count of bases not matched to a gene: 3. CDR1 LNHDA and CDR2 SQIVND come from the germline V gene (reference sequence). The CDR3 has 14 amino acids. The CDR3 coding sequence is TGTGCCAGTAGTATAAGCCAGGGGGCCTACGAGCAGTACTTC. It specifies CASSISQGAYEQYF.

The gene calls are TRBV19 and TRBJ1-6; TRBD1 might be the D (5 bases). The CDR3 loop spans 15 amino acids. Germline values: CDR1 LNHDA, CDR2 SQIVND (reference sequence). V lost 4 bases and J lost 9, with 16 bases in between. The CDR3 reads CASSNFGGDSSPLHF. CDR3 DNA sequence: TGTGCCAGTAGTAATTTCGGGGGTGATAGTTCACCCCTCCACTTT.

The chain is built from TRBV19 and TRBJ1-5, with 10 bases aligning to TRBD1. V lost 9 bases to trimming and J lost 0 bases; unmatched junction nucleotides: 11. The CDR3 runs 17 residues. Looked up from germline, CDR1 is LNHDA and CDR2 is SQIVND (reference sequence). CDR3 coding DNA: TGTGCCAGCAAACCGGGACAGGGGACTTATAGCAATCAGCCCCAGCATTTT. The encoded protein is CASKPGQGTYSNQPQHF.

On this clone itself: The same CDR3 arises from other DNA sequences in this sample as well. This rearrangement joins TRBV7-9 to TRBJ2-3; D gene ambiguous. The germline V gene encodes CDR1 SEHNR and CDR2 FQNEAQ (reference sequence). Trimming cost V 2 bases and J 4 bases, with 4 bases left between them. This CDR3 region has 12 residues. CDR3 sequence: CASSLSADTQYF. In nucleotides, the CDR3 is TGTGCCAGCAGCTTATCGGCAGATACGCAGTATTTT.

The rearrangement links TRBV10-2 to TRBJ2-7; D is ambiguous. The CDR3 loop spans 14 amino acids. CDR1 WSHSY and CDR2 SAAADI come from the germline V gene. V lost 3 bases and J 5 bases, leaving 14 bases between the germline ends. CDR3 loop: CASSEISTGHEQYF. CDR3 DNA sequence: TGCGCCAGCAGTGAAATCTCGACGGGCCACGAGCAGTACTTC.

This rearrangement joins TRBV4-3 to TRBJ2-3; 7 nucleotides align to TRBD2. CDR3 length: 16 amino acids. The V gene's germline CDR1 is LGHNA and CDR2 YSLEER. The J segment lost 6 bases and the V segment lost 0 bases, leaving 9 bases of the junction unmatched. DNA of the CDR3: TGCGCCAGCAGCCAAGAGGGGGGGACTCCCCACGATACGCAGTATTTT. It codes for CASSQEGGTPHDTQYF.

The rearrangement links TRBV28 to TRBJ2-7; 7 nucleotides line up with TRBD1. The germline gives CDR1 MDHEN, CDR2 SYDVKM. With V trimmed by 4 bases and J by 4 bases, 4 bases remained unmatched. The CDR3 covers 13 residues. The CDR3 is CASSSRGIYEQYF. The CDR3 DNA is TGTGCCAGCAGTTCCAGGGGGATTTACGAGCAGTACTTC.

The V call is TRBV7-3, the J call TRBJ1-6; a possible D gene is TRBD1 (5 bases). Trimming took 0 bases from V and 8 from J, leaving 5 bases between them. CDR1 is SGHTA and CDR2 is FQGTGA in the germline V gene. This CDR3 has 13 residues. This chain's CDR3 is CASSLTTDSPLHF. The CDR3 DNA reads TGTGCCAGCAGCTTAACGACAGATTCACCCCTCCACTTT.

CDR3 sequence: CAIGLDRNTEAFF. The CDR3 DNA sequence: TGTGCCATCGGCTTAGACAGAAACACTGAAGCTTTCTTT. The chain uses TRBV10-3 and TRBJ1-1; the D gene is possibly TRBD1 (5 bases). CDR1 is ENHRY and CDR2 is SYGVKD in the germline V gene. With 8 bases removed from V and 2 bases from J, the gap between germline ends came to 12 bases. The CDR3 has 13 residues.

To note about this clone: Other nucleotide sequences in the sample specify the same CDR3. This rearrangement joins TRBV5-1 to TRBJ2-5; D is possibly TRBD1 (6 bases). The length of the CDR3 is 13 residues. Trimming took off 0 bases at V and 4 bases at J, with 7 bases between the two ends. The V gene's germline CDR1 is SGHRS and CDR2 YFSETQ. CDR3 coding DNA: TGCGCCAGCAGCTTGGGGGACACAGAGACCCAGTACTTC. This codes for CASSLGDTETQYF.

V usage is TRBV5-1 and J usage is TRBJ1-1; 8 positions agree with TRBD1. CDR1 and CDR2 from the germline V gene are SGHRS and YFSETQ. The CDR3 spans 16 residues. After removal of 0 bases from V and 0 bases from J, the junction contained 4 bases not matched to a gene. The CDR3 DNA sequence: TGCGCCAGCAGCTTGGAGGCAGGGGGCCTGAACACTGAAGCTTTCTTT. Its protein is CASSLEAGGLNTEAFF.

The genes are TRBV5-8 and TRBJ2-3; D remains ambiguous. Trimming cost V 6 bases and J 0 bases, with 17 bases left between them. The CDR3 consists of 16 residues. Germline CDR1 and CDR2: SGHTS and YDEGEE. The CDR3 protein is CASTFWVITSTDTQYF. The DNA of the CDR3 is TGTGCCAGCACCTTTTGGGTGATTACTAGCACAGATACGCAGTATTTT.

This clone appeared a single time. The rearrangement uses TRBV2 and TRBJ1-1; D remains ambiguous. The CDR3 runs to 14 residues. V was pared by 9 bases and J by 0 bases, with 14 bases between. CDR1 and CDR2 (germline): SNHLY, FYNNEI. CDR3 bases: TGTGCCAGGACCGGACGTCTCATGAACACTGAAGCTTTCTTT. This encodes CARTGRLMNTEAFF.

In regard to this clone: This sample includes further DNA sequences coding for the same CDR3. The CDR3 sequence is CASSTRGYEQYF. As DNA, the CDR3 is TGTGCCAGTAGTACCAGGGGTTACGAGCAGTACTTC. The V call is TRBV19, the J call TRBJ2-7; D may be TRBD1 (6 bases). V gave up 4 bases and J gave up 4 bases, with 8 bases separating them. The CDR3 runs 12 residues. CDR1 LNHDA and CDR2 SQIVND come from the germline V gene (reference sequence).

The chain links TRBV30 to TRBJ2-3, with a weak D call TRBD2 (7 bases). CDR3 length: 15 residues. CDR1 and CDR2 from the germline V gene are GTSNPN and SVGIG (reference sequence). Trimming stripped 5 bases from V and 2 bases from J, with 17 bases between. CDR3 in DNA: TGTGCCTGGGTTCGGGGGGCTGGAAACACAGATACGCAGTATTTT. It encodes CAWVRGAGNTDTQYF.

This chain links TRBV28 with TRBJ2-7; D might be TRBD1 (5 bases). Trimming shortened V by 6 bases and J by 3 bases, and 15 bases separated the two germline ends. The CDR3 totals 14 residues. CDR1 MDHEN and CDR2 SYDVKM come from the germline V gene. CDR3 DNA sequence: TGTGCCAGCAGCACCGTCAGGGCCTTCTACGAGCAGTACTTC. Residues: CASSTVRAFYEQYF.

V and J are TRBV9 and TRBJ2-5; 8 positions agree with TRBD2. The CDR3 is made up of 17 amino acids. The V gene's germline CDR1 is SGDLS and CDR2 YYNGEE. V gave up 0 bases and J gave up 2 bases; unmatched junction bases: 9. The CDR3 DNA sequence: TGTGCCAGCAGCGTAGGGCCGCGGGGACTAGGGCAAGAGACCCAGTACTTC. Translation gives CASSVGPRGLGQETQYF.

The rearrangement joins TRBV27 to TRBJ1-1; D is possibly TRBD1 (6 bases). The CDR3 runs 16 residues. Germline-derived CDR1 and CDR2 are MNHEY and SMNVEV (reference sequence). The germline V and J ends were trimmed by 7 bases and 0 bases, with 18 bases remaining between them. The CDR3 bases are TGTGCCAGCATCCCAAGGGGGTGGGCCATGAACACTGAAGCTTTCTTT. It is translated as CASIPRGWAMNTEAFF.

The DNA of the CDR3 is TGTGCCAGTAGTATATCGGACAGGGGATCCAATCAGCCCCAGCATTTT. It is translated as CASSISDRGSNQPQHF. V and J are TRBV19 and TRBJ1-5; 9 positions match TRBD1. The germline CDR1 and CDR2 sequences are LNHDA and SQIVND (reference sequence). V dropped 2 bases and J dropped 3; count of bases not matched to a gene: 5. This CDR3 comprises 16 residues. The entire variable domain, with the rest obtained from reference TRBV19 and TRBJ1-5, is as follows: DGGITQSPKYLFRKEGQNVTLSCEQNLNHDAMYWYRQDPGQGLRLIYYSQIVNDFQKGDIAEGYSVSREKKESFPLTVTSAQKNPTAFYLCASSISDRGSNQPQHFGDGTRLSIL.

V and J are TRBV7-2 and TRBJ2-7; a weak D match, TRBD1 (5 bases). The V end lost 5 bases, the J end lost 3 bases, and 17 bases lay between the germline ends. This CDR3 has 15 amino acids. Germline V CDR1 and CDR2: SGHTA, FQGNSA. DNA of the CDR3: TGTGCCAGCAGCCGCCTAACAGGACCAAACTACGAGCAGTACTTC. Protein: CASSRLTGPNYEQYF.

This rearrangement joins TRBV14 to TRBJ1-2; 7 bases map to TRBD1. The germline CDR1 and CDR2 sequences are SGHDN and FVKESK. The CDR3 has 17 amino acids. V lost 2 bases to trimming and J lost 2 bases; unmatched junction nucleotides: 11. CDR3 nucleotides: TGTGCCAGCAGCCAAAGGACAGGAGCCACCCTCAACTATGGCTACACCTTC. This sequence encodes CASSQRTGATLNYGYTF.

This clone was picked up one time. The V gene is TRBV2, the J gene TRBJ2-7, with 7 bases lining up with TRBD2. Germline-derived CDR1 and CDR2 are SNHLY and FYNNEI. The CDR3 runs 13 residues. V lost 7 bases to trimming and J lost 2 bases; unmatched junction nucleotides: 5. CDR3 sequence (DNA): TGTGCCAGCAAGGGAGGGCTGACCTACGAGCAGTACTTC. It translates to CASKGGLTYEQYF.

The chain uses TRBV21-1 and TRBJ2-7. TRBV21-1 is reported as a pseudogene. This CDR3 region has 12 residues. Here the CDR3 reads CASSKYSYEQYF. The CDR3 DNA is TGTGCCAGCAGCAAATATTCATACGAGCAGTACTTC.

This clone has only one observation. This rearrangement joins TRBV30 to TRBJ1-2; D gene uncertain. Germline assignment: CDR1 GTSNPN and CDR2 SVGIG (reference sequence). The CDR3 has 12 residues. Trimming shortened V by 3 bases and J by 1 base, and 6 bases separated the two germline ends. The CDR3 bases are TGTGCCTGGAGGCTGGATAACTATGGCTACACCTTC. Amino acid sequence: CAWRLDNYGYTF.

The CDR3 protein is CASSNQDRAGNEQFF. CDR3 nucleotides: TGTGCCAGCAGTAACCAGGACAGAGCGGGCAATGAGCAGTTCTTC. The gene calls are TRBV6-1 and TRBJ2-1, with D possibly called TRBD1 or TRBD2 (6 bases each). Germline V lookup: CDR1 MNHNS, CDR2 SASEGT. This CDR3 has 15 amino acids. The V and J ends lost 5 bases and 6 bases respectively, with 17 bases between them.